This T cell receptor beta chain is from a study of regulatory T cells in long-lasting Graves disease. This clonotype was recorded many times. Construction of TCR beta libraries relied on iRepertoire HTBI primers and on Arm-PCR targeting CDR3 regions. In TCRdb, the multiplex PCR reads were re-called with MiXCR into one record per CDR3 protein. Of 400,000 to 500,000 distinct CDR3 sequences listed, about 15% are singletons. Specified time point: newly diagnosed GD, antithyroid drugs for less than 3 months. Construction of the TCR library relied on RNA isolated from PBMCs. V lost 5 bases to trimming and J lost 5 bases, with 15 bases between them. The CDR3 is made up of 14 amino acids. From germline, CDR1 is MDHEN and CDR2 SYDVKM. The same data also went into a second study, on T cells in Graves' hyperthyroidism and ophthalmopathy. This second report adds: With the HTBI primer set, the TCR CDR3 went through a first round of RT-PCR.

Sequenced here: peripheral blood mononuclear cells (PBMCs), sampled at new diagnosis, from a patient treated with antithyroid drugs. The TCR comes from a woman younger than 30 with Graves disease. This chain joins TRBV28 and TRBJ1-1; D might be TRBD1 (5 bases). The CDR3 protein is CASSPGGGSTEAFF. The DNA for the CDR3 is TGTGCCAGCAGTCCCGGTGGGGGATCGACTGAAGCTTTCTTT. Full variable domain (missing parts from reference TRBV28 and TRBJ1-1): DVKVTQSSRYLVKRTGEKVFLECVQDMDHENMFWYRQDPGLGLRLIYFSYDVKMKEKGDIPEGYSVSREKKERFSLILESASTNQTSMYLCASSPGGGSTEAFFGQGTRLTVV.